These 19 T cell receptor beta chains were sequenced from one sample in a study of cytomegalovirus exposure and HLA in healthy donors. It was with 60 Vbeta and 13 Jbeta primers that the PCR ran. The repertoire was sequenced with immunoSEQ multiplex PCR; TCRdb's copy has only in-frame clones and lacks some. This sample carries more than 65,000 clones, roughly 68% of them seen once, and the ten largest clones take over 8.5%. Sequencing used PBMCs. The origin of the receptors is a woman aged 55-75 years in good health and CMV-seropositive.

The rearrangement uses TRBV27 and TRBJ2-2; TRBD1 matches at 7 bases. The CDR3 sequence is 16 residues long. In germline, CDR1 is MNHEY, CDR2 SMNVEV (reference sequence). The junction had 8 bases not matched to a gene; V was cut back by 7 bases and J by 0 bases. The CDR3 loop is CASKTGQRTNTGELFF. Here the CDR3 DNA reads TGTGCCAGCAAAACGGGACAGAGGACGAACACCGGGGAGCTGTTTTTT.

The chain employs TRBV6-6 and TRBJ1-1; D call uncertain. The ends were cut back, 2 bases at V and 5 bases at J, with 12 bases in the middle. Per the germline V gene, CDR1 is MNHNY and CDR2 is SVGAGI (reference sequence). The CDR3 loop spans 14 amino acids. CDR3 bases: TGTGCCAGCAGTTACCTGGATACGGGTACTGAAGCTTTCTTT. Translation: CASSYLDTGTEAFF.

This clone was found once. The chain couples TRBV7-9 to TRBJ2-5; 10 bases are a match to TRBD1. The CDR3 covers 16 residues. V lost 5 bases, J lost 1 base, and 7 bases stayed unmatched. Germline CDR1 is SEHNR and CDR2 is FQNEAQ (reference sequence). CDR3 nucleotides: TGTGCCAGCAGCCAAAAGAGACAGGGGGCCCAAGAGACCCAGTACTTC. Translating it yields CASSQKRQGAQETQYF.

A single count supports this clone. CDR3 sequence reads: CASSLGTTTQGDGYTF. For the CDR3, the DNA is TGCGCCAGCAGCTTGGGCACCACAACTCAGGGGGATGGCTACACCTTC. The chain links TRBV5-1 to TRBJ1-2, with 7 bases aligning to TRBD1. Germline loops: CDR1 SGHRS, CDR2 YFSETQ. The J segment lost 6 bases and the V segment lost 0 bases, leaving 11 bases of the junction unmatched. This CDR3 spans 16 amino acids.

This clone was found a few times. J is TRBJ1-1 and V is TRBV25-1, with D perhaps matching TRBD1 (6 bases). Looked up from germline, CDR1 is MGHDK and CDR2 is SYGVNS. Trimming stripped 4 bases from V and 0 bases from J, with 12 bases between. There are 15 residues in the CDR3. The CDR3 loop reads CASSVLGTLNTEAFF. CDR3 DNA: TGTGCCAGCAGTGTCTTAGGGACACTGAACACTGAAGCTTTCTTT.

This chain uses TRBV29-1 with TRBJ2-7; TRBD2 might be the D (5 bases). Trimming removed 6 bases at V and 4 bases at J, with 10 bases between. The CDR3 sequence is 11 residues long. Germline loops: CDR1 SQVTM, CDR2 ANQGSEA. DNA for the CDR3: TGCAGCGTAGAACGGGGATACGAGCAGTACTTC. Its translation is CSVERGYEQYF.

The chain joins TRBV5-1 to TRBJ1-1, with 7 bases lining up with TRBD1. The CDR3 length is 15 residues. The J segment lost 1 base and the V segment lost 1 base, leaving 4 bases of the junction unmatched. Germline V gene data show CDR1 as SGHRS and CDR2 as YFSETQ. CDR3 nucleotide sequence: TGCGCCAGCAGCTTGCGACAGGGCTCGAACACTGAAGCTTTCTTT. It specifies CASSLRQGSNTEAFF.

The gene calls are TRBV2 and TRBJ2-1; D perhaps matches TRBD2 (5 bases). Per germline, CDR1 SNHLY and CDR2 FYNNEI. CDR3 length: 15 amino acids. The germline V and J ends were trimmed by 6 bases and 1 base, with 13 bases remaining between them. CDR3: CASSPEAVSYNEQFF. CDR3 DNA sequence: TGTGCCAGCAGCCCTGAAGCGGTTTCCTACAATGAGCAGTTCTTC.

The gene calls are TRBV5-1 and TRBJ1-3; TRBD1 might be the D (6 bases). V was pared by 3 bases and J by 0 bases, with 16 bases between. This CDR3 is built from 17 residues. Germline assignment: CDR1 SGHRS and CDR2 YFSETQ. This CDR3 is CASSSTLVRGSGNTIYF. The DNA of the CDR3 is TGCGCCAGCAGCTCAACTCTTGTCAGGGGCTCTGGAAACACCATATATTTT. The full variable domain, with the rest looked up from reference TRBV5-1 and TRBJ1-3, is KAGVTQTPRYLIKTRGQQVTLSCSPISGHRSVSWYQQTPGQGLQFLFEYFSETQRNKGNFPGRFSGRQFSNSRSEMNVSTLELGDSALYLCASSSTLVRGSGNTIYFGEGSWLTVV.

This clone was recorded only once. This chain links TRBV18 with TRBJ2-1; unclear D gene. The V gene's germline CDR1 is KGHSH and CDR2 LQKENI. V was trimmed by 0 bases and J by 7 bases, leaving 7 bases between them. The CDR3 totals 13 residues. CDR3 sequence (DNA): TGTGCCAGCTCACCACCGGTTGCGAATGAGCAGTTCTTC. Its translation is CASSPPVANEQFF. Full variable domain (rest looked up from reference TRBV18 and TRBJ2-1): NAGVMQNPRHLVRRRGQEARLRCSPMKGHSHVYWYRQLPEEGLKFMVYLQKENIIDESGMPKERFSAEFPKEGPSILRIQQVVRGDSAAYFCASSPPVANEQFFGPGTRLTVL.

The CDR3 DNA is TGTGCCAGCAGTGAAAGTCACAGGGCGGGCACTGAAGCTTTCTTT. Its translation is CASSESHRAGTEAFF. This chain uses TRBV25-1 with TRBJ1-1; weak D call: TRBD1 (6 bases). The CDR3 consists of 15 residues. Per the germline V gene, CDR1 is MGHDK and CDR2 is SYGVNS. V lost 2 bases and J 4 bases, leaving 14 bases between the germline ends.

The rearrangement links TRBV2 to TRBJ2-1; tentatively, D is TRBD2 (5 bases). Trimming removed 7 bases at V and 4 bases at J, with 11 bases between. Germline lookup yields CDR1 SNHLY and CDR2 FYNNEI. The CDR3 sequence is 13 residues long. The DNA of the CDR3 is TGTGCCAGCAACGGGGAGCTATACAATGAGCAGTTCTTC. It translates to CASNGELYNEQFF.

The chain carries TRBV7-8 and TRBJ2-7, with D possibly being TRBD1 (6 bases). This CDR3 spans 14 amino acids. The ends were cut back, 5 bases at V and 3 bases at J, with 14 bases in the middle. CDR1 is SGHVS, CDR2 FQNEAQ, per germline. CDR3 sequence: CASSDAGTHYEQYF. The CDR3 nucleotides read TGTGCCAGCAGCGACGCCGGGACACACTACGAGCAGTACTTC.

As DNA, the CDR3 is TGTGCCAGCAGTACGGCTAGGGAGGGTGAGACCCAGTACTTC. Translated, it gives CASSTAREGETQYF. The rearrangement joins TRBV6-5 to TRBJ2-5, with 7 bases lining up with TRBD2. CDR3 length: 14 residues. Per the germline V gene, CDR1 is MNHEY and CDR2 is SVGAGI. Trimming cost V 5 bases and J 5 bases; bases outside gene matches: 8.

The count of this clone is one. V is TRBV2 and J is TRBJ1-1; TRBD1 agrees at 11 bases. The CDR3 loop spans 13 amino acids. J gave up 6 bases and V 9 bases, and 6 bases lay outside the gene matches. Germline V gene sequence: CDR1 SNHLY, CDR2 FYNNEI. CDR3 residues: CARRTGGFAEAFF. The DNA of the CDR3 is TGTGCCAGGAGGACAGGGGGCTTCGCTGAAGCTTTCTTT.

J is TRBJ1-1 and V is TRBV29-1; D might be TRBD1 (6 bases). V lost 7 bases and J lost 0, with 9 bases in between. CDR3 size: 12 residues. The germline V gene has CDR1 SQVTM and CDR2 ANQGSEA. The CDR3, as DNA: TGCAGCGGCAGGGGATTGAACACTGAAGCTTTCTTT. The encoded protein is CSGRGLNTEAFF.

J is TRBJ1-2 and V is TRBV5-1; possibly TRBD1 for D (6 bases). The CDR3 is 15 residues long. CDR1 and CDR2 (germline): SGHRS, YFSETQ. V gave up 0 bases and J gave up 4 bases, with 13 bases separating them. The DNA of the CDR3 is TGCGCCAGCAGCTTGGACGGACAGAAAATCTATGGCTACACCTTC. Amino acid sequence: CASSLDGQKIYGYTF.

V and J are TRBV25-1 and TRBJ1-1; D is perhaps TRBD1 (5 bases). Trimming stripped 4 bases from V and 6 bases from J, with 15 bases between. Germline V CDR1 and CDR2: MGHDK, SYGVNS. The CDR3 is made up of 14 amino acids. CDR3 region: CASSGDFGASEAFF. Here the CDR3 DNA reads TGTGCCAGCAGTGGGGACTTTGGAGCGTCTGAAGCTTTCTTT.

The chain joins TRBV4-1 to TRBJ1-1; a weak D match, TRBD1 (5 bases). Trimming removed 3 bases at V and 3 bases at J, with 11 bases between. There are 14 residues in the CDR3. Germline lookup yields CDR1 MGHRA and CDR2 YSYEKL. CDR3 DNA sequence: TGCGCCAGCAGCCAGCCGGGGGAGGACACTGAAGCTTTCTTT. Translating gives CASSQPGEDTEAFF.